The rows below give T cell receptor beta chains drawn from one sample of a study of blood T cell repertoires in COVID-19. Method: immunoSEQ multiplex PCR; TCRdb's copy keeps in-frame clones and lacks some. The data show about 210,000 clones, almost 85% seen once. The sample was peripheral blood. These receptors were taken from a woman in her forties with acute or convalescent COVID-19. Both conserved end residues are part of each CDR3. The D gene is left open where the match is weak. Only part of the rows carry a size: once, few, many, or a class if the clone is expanded.

clone size	J gene	V gene	D gene	CDR3 DNA	CDR3 protein
.	TRBJ2-1	TRBV5-6	.	TGTGCCAGCAGCTTTACAGGGTATGGAGACGATGAGCAGTTCTTC	CASSFTGYGDDEQFF
.	TRBJ2-4	TRBV7-2	.	TGTGCCAGCAGCTTAGGGGGCTCAGCCAAAAACATTCAGTACTTC	CASSLGGSAKNIQYF
.	TRBJ2-5	TRBV4-1	TRBD2	TGCGCCAGCAGCCAAGAGACTAGCGGGATTGAGACCCAGTACTTC	CASSQETSGIETQYF
few	TRBJ2-1	TRBV4-2	.	TGTGCCAGCAGGGCCGAAAATAACAATGAGCAGTTCTTC	CASRAENNNEQFF
.	TRBJ1-1	TRBV4-2	.	TGTGCCAGCAGCCAGGGGGCCGGGTCCACTGAAGCTTTCTTT	CASSQGAGSTEAFF
.	TRBJ2-7	TRBV12-1	.	TGTGCCAGCAGCCCCGGGGACAGGGGGCCTAACGAGCAGTACTTC	CASSPGDRGPNEQYF
few	TRBJ1-1	TRBV12-5	.	TGTGCTAGTGGTTTCTCAGGGTTAGCAGCTTTCTTT	CASGFSGLAAFF
once	TRBJ2-1	TRBV7-3	TRBD2	TGTGCCAGCAGCCCTTCGGGGGGTCCTGAGCAGTTCTTC	CASSPSGGPEQFF
.	TRBJ1-1	TRBV19	.	TGTGCCAGTAGTTCACAGGGCCTAATAGAGGGGGAGAACACTGAAGCTTTCTTT	CASSSQGLIEGENTEAFF
.	TRBJ2-5	TRBV4-1	TRBD1	TGCGCCAGCGGACATCGCCTGGCAGGGGGCTGGGAGACCCAGTACTTC	CASGHRLAGGWETQYF
.	TRBJ2-7	TRBV6-1	.	TGTGCCAGCAGTGAACAACAGGGCGACGAGCAGTACTTC	CASSEQQGDEQYF
.	TRBJ2-5	TRBV9	TRBD2	TGTGCCAGCAGCGTAGAAACTGGCGGGCGGGGGGAGACCCAGTACTTC	CASSVETGGRGETQYF
few	TRBJ1-1	TRBV6-5	.	TGTGCCAGCTACGACAGGTTCGGGGCTTTCTTT	CASYDRFGAFF
.	TRBJ2-7	TRBV5-3	TRBD2	TGTGCCAGAAGCTCCCAGGGGACTAGCGGGAGATGCGAGCAGTACTTC	CARSSQGTSGRCEQYF
.	TRBJ1-2	TRBV6-6	TRBD1	TGTGCCAGCTTCTTGGGACAGGGGATCTACACCTTC	CASFLGQGIYTF
once	TRBJ1-3	TRBV11-2	.	TGTGCCAGCAGCCCCCTAGGGGGAAACCTCGGAAACACCATATATTTT	CASSPLGGNLGNTIYF
.	TRBJ2-1	TRBV18	.	TGTGCCAGCTCACCCCCGGGACTGCCATACAATGAGCAGTTCTTC	CASSPPGLPYNEQFF
.	TRBJ2-7	TRBV27	TRBD1	TGTGCCAGCAGTACTGACAGGGGGCCCTACGAGCAGTACTTC	CASSTDRGPYEQYF
.	TRBJ2-1	TRBV19	TRBD2	TGTGCCAGTACGGGGGGCAATGAGCAGTTCTTC	CASTGGNEQFF
.	TRBJ1-1	TRBV11-2	.	TGTGCCAGCAGCCGAGGGGGAACTGAAGCTTTCTTT	CASSRGGTEAFF
.	TRBJ2-2	TRBV6-5	.	TGTGCCAGCAGGGGCGCGAACACCGGGGAGCTGTTTTTT	CASRGANTGELFF
.	TRBJ1-2	TRBV9	TRBD1	TGTGCCAGCAGCGCGCGGACAGGCGACTATGGCTACACCTTC	CASSARTGDYGYTF
.	TRBJ1-6	TRBV5-5	.	TGTGCCAGCAGCTTGGTCACAGTTAATAATTCACCCCTCCACTTT	CASSLVTVNNSPLHF
.	TRBJ2-4	TRBV24-1	TRBD1	TGTGCCACCAGTGACCCGGGACAGGGGATGGGGATAGCCAAAAACATTCAGTACTTC	CATSDPGQGMGIAKNIQYF
.	TRBJ2-7	TRBV27	TRBD1	TGTGCCAGCAGTCTCACGACAGGGCACTACGAGCAGTACTTC	CASSLTTGHYEQYF
once	TRBJ2-7	TRBV18	TRBD2	TGTGCCAGCTCTCCCCGGGGTAGCGGGAGCTCCTACGAGCAGTACTTC	CASSPRGSGSSYEQYF
.	TRBJ1-3	TRBV7-2	.	TGTGCCAGCAGCTTATTGGGGCCCCACAGGGCTTTCTCTGGAAACACCATATATTTT	CASSLLGPHRAFSGNTIYF
.	TRBJ2-1	TRBV3-1/TRBV3-2	TRBD2	TGTGCCAGCACCCTCGGGGGGGAGCAGTTCTTC	CASTLGGEQFF
once	TRBJ2-7	TRBV12-3/TRBV12-4	.	TGTGCCAGCAGTTTATCAGGGACCTACGAGCAGTACTTC	CASSLSGTYEQYF
.	TRBJ1-1	TRBV30	.	TGTGCCTGGGGCGGACAGAACACTGAAGCTTTCTTT	CAWGGQNTEAFF
once	TRBJ1-5	TRBV9	.	TGTGCCAGCCACCGCCGGGAGTGGCCCCAGCATTTT	CASHRREWPQHF
.	TRBJ1-2	TRBV19	.	TGTGCCAGTACCAGAACTGGGCACGGCTACACCTTC	CASTRTGHGYTF
.	TRBJ1-5	TRBV6-2/TRBV6-3	TRBD1	TGTGCCAGCAGTTACTTCGGGACAGGGACAAGCCAGCCCCAGCATTTT	CASSYFGTGTSQPQHF
.	TRBJ2-7	TRBV29-1	TRBD2	TGCAGCGCGATTCCTAGCGGGAAGGCCGAGCAGTACTTC	CSAIPSGKAEQYF
.	TRBJ2-7	TRBV27	.	TGTGCCAGCAGTTTATCTCCCCGCGGGGCTGGCTACGAGCAGTACTTC	CASSLSPRGAGYEQYF
.	TRBJ1-6	TRBV30	TRBD1	TGTGCCTGGAGTGCGTTGGACAGGGATAATTCACCCCTCCACTTT	CAWSALDRDNSPLHF
once	TRBJ1-4	TRBV2	.	TGTGCCAGCGGCGGCGGCGGTAATGAAAAACTGTTTTTT	CASGGGGNEKLFF
.	TRBJ2-3	TRBV7-9	TRBD2	TGTGCCGGCGTAATTAACGGGAGGAGCACAGATACGCAGTATTTT	CAGVINGRSTDTQYF
.	TRBJ2-1	TRBV29-1	TRBD2	TGCAGCGTCCTAACTAGCGGGAGTGACTCCTACAATGAGCAGTTCTTC	CSVLTSGSDSYNEQFF
.	TRBJ2-1	TRBV24-1	TRBD2	TGTGCCACCAGTGCCAAGCCCCTAGCGGGTCAACACAATGAGCAGTTCTTC	CATSAKPLAGQHNEQFF
.	TRBJ1-1	TRBV24-1	.	TGTGCCACCAGTGATTCCCGTACTGGTTTGAGCACTGAAGCTTTCTTT	CATSDSRTGLSTEAFF
.	TRBJ2-5	TRBV29-1	.	TGCAGCGTTGCCCACGGGGAGACCCAGTACTTC	CSVAHGETQYF
few	TRBJ1-2	TRBV18	TRBD1	TGTGCCAGCTCTCTGGACAGGGGGAACTATGGCTACACCTTC	CASSLDRGNYGYTF
.	TRBJ1-2	TRBV30	.	TGTGCCACCGGACAGTCCCCTAACTATGGCTACACCTTC	CATGQSPNYGYTF